These 27 T cell receptor beta chains were sequenced from one sample in a study of identical twins. TCRdb reprocessed the 5' RACE reads via MiXCR and lists one record per CDR3 protein. Among some 590,000 distinct CDR3 sequences listed, around a tenth were seen once. This sample also belongs to another study, concerning yellow fever vaccine responses in identical twins.

The specimen was PBMCs. The receptor set was obtained from a woman aged 18-30 years in good health.

This clonotype turned up a few times. The gene calls are TRBV10-1 and TRBJ1-4, with D possibly TRBD1 on 6 matching bases. CDR1 WNHNN and CDR2 SYGVQD come from the germline V gene (reference sequence). There are 17 residues in the CDR3. Trimming removed 3 bases from V and 3 bases from J, with 17 bases in between. The chain's CDR3 is CASSEDTAGAANEKLFF. The CDR3 bases are TGCGCCAGCAGTGAAGACACCGCAGGGGCGGCTAATGAAAAACTGTTTTTT.

This chain links TRBV27 with TRBJ2-1; D not resolved. CDR1 is MNHEY, CDR2 SMNVEV, per germline (reference sequence). Trimming left V 7 bases short and J 6 bases short, with 16 bases between. This CDR3 has 14 amino acids. The DNA for the CDR3 is TGTGCCAGCAAATCTGGTGGAGCGCTCAATGAGCAGTTCTTC. Protein sequence: CASKSGGALNEQFF.

This chain uses TRBV11-2 with TRBJ2-1; 11 bases are a match to TRBD2. V was pared by 5 bases and J by 7 bases, with 10 bases of the junction left unmatched. In germline, CDR1 is SGHAT, CDR2 FQNNGV. The CDR3 consists of 16 residues. The CDR3 protein is CASSGALAGEGNEQFF. The CDR3 DNA reads as TGTGCCAGCAGCGGGGCACTAGCGGGGGAGGGTAATGAGCAGTTCTTC.

Many counts were recorded for this clonotype. This chain joins TRBV7-2 and TRBJ2-4, with D unresolved. Trimming shortened V by 6 bases and J by 0 bases, and 12 bases separated the two germline ends. The CDR3 extends over 15 amino acids. Germline loops: CDR1 SGHTA, CDR2 FQGNSA. The CDR3 coding sequence is TGTGCCAGCAGTCGCGTAGATTTAGCCAAAAACATTCAGTACTTC. As protein: CASSRVDLAKNIQYF.

Note on this clonotype: A read error may account for a junction end that differs from germline. The chain joins TRBV6-1 to TRBJ2-6; TRBD1 matches at 7 bases. Germline V CDR1 and CDR2: MNHNS, SASEGT. The CDR3 contains 15 residues. The CDR3 DNA follows: TGTGCCAGCAGCGAAGGACAGGATTGGGCCAACGTCCTGACTTTC. It specifies CASSEGQDWANVLTF.

The rearrangement links TRBV6-1 to TRBJ1-1; D call uncertain. This CDR3 has 14 amino acids. The germline CDR1 and CDR2 sequences are MNHNS and SASEGT. Trimming removed 2 bases at V and 1 base at J, with 8 bases between. CDR3: CASSENNANTEAFF. Here the CDR3 DNA reads TGTGCCAGCAGTGAAAACAATGCGAACACTGAAGCTTTCTTT.

This chain links TRBV20-1 with TRBJ1-1, with 9 bases aligning to TRBD1. With 1 base clipped from V and 1 base from J, the junction kept 13 bases outside the gene matches. The CDR3 is 18 amino acids. Germline values: CDR1 DFQATT, CDR2 SNEGSKA (reference sequence). CDR3 sequence reads: CSARGWDRDHYSNTEAFF. Here the CDR3 DNA reads TGCAGTGCTAGAGGTTGGGACAGGGACCACTATTCGAACACTGAAGCTTTCTTT.

This chain uses TRBV7-6 with TRBJ2-1; 10 bases match TRBD2. This CDR3 has 15 amino acids. CDR1 is SGHVS and CDR2 is FNYEAQ in the germline V gene. V was pared by 9 bases and J by 5 bases, with 10 bases of the junction left unmatched. CDR3 DNA: TGTGCCAGTAGCAATGGACTAGCGGCCAACAATGAGCAGTTCTTC. Translating it yields CASSNGLAANNEQFF.

V usage is TRBV5-1 and J usage is TRBJ2-3; tentative D call: TRBD1 (6 bases). The CDR3 extends over 15 amino acids. V lost 2 bases and J 5 bases, leaving 15 bases between the germline ends. Germline V lookup: CDR1 SGHRS, CDR2 YFSETQ. The chain's CDR3 is CASSFGTRERDTQYF. The CDR3 DNA reads TGCGCCAGCAGCTTTGGGACACGAGAGAGAGATACGCAGTATTTT.

This clonotype was found once. A much larger clone sits a single nucleotide away, making a read error possible. The chain uses TRBV11-2 and TRBJ2-5, with no clear D. The CDR3 loop spans 14 amino acids. The V gene's germline CDR1 is SGHAT and CDR2 FQNNGV. DNA for the CDR3: TGTGTCAGCAGCCCCCGCAACAATCGGGAGACCCAGTACTTC. Its translation: CVSSPRNNRETQYF. The variable domain in full, with the rest retrieved from reference TRBV11-2 and TRBJ2-5, is EAGVAQSPRYKIIEKRQSVAFWCNPISGHATLYWYQQILGQGPKLLIQFQNNGVVDDSQLPKDRFSAERLKGVDSTLKIQPAKLEDSAVYLCVSSPRNNRETQYFGPGTRLLVL.

This clonotype was observed a few times. The V gene is TRBV2, the J gene TRBJ1-5, with 8 bases fitting TRBD1. Per germline, CDR1 SNHLY and CDR2 FYNNEI. V gave up 6 bases and J gave up 3 bases; unmatched junction bases: 7. This CDR3 has 15 residues. The CDR3 spells CASRETGAPNQPQHF. As DNA, the CDR3 is TGTGCCAGCAGAGAGACAGGGGCCCCCAATCAGCCCCAGCATTTT.

The chain carries TRBV20-1 and TRBJ2-3, with 11 nucleotides matching TRBD1. The CDR3 sequence is 15 residues long. J gave up 0 bases and V 3 bases, and 2 bases lay outside the gene matches. In germline, CDR1 is DFQATT, CDR2 SNEGSKA (reference sequence). CDR3: CSASGQGASTDTQYF. The CDR3 bases are TGCAGTGCTAGCGGACAGGGGGCGAGCACAGATACGCAGTATTTT.

CDR3 coding DNA: TGCGCCAGCAGCCAATCTCGGGGGTCTGGAAACACCATATATTTT. Translation: CASSQSRGSGNTIYF. V is TRBV4-3 and J is TRBJ1-3, with a weak D call TRBD1 (5 bases). Germline V gives CDR1 LGHNA, CDR2 YSLEER. The CDR3 extends over 15 amino acids. V was clipped by 2 bases and J by 1 base, with 9 bases between them.

The CDR3 DNA sequence: TGTGCCATCAGCGCCCTTAGCGGGAGTGGCACAGATACGCAGTATTTT. Its protein product is CAISALSGSGTDTQYF. J is TRBJ2-3 and V is TRBV10-3; 9 bases line up with TRBD2. This CDR3 region has 16 residues. Per the germline V gene, CDR1 is ENHRY and CDR2 is SYGVKD. V gave up 6 bases and J gave up 1 base; unmatched junction bases: 8.

In the case of this clonotype: Since a much larger clone is just one base distant, this may be a read error. This chain joins TRBV4-3 and TRBJ2-1; D unresolved. The germline gives CDR1 LGHNA, CDR2 YSLEER. CDR3 length: 15 residues. This CDR3 reads CASNQDPQWDNEQFF. The CDR3 coding sequence is TGCGCCAGCAACCAAGATCCCCAATGGGACAATGAGCAGTTCTTC.

As regards this clonotype: Germline is not matched at one junction end, which may reflect a read error. The rearrangement uses TRBV6-1 and TRBJ2-7; 8 nucleotides align to TRBD1. Germline CDR1 is MNHNS and CDR2 is SASEGT. This CDR3 region has 15 residues. The CDR3 DNA is TGTGGCAGCAGTGACTTCGGACAGGGTAGCTACGAGCAGTACTTC. It specifies CGSSDFGQGSYEQYF.

Turning to this clonotype: A read error may be the cause here, since a much bigger clone is one base away. This chain connects TRBV6-2 or TRBV6-3 to TRBJ2-2; no firm D call. The CDR3 is made up of 13 amino acids. V was clipped by 6 bases and J by 6 bases, with 11 bases between them. From germline, CDR1 is MNHEY and CDR2 SVGEGT. CDR3 coding DNA: TGTGCCAGCAGGCGCGGCGTTTCCGGGGAGCTGTTTTTT. Translated, it gives CASRRGVSGELFF.

The chain employs TRBV5-5 and TRBJ2-7; D tentatively fits TRBD1 or TRBD2 (5 bases each). Germline-derived CDR1 and CDR2 are SGHKS and YYEKEE (reference sequence). CDR3 size: 16 residues. The V end was cut by 4 bases, the J end by 2 bases, with 19 bases between. The CDR3 coding sequence is TGTGCCAGCAGCCCGGACGTCGGGGCGCGAACCTACGAGCAGTACTTC. Translating gives CASSPDVGARTYEQYF. The full variable domain, rest sourced from reference TRBV5-5 and TRBJ2-7, is DAGVTQSPTHLIKTRGQQVTLRCSPISGHKSVSWYQQVLGQGPQFIFQYYEKEERGRGNFPDRFSARQFPNYSSELNVNALLLGDSALYLCASSPDVGARTYEQYFGPGTRLTVT.

This rearrangement joins TRBV27 to TRBJ1-2, with D possibly TRBD1 on 5 matching bases. The CDR3 totals 14 residues. Germline assignment: CDR1 MNHEY and CDR2 SMNVEV (reference sequence). The germline V and J ends were trimmed by 6 bases and 2 bases, with 13 bases remaining between them. The DNA of the CDR3 is TGTGCCAGCAGCCCGGGACGCTCGAACTATGGCTACACCTTC. It yields the protein CASSPGRSNYGYTF.

Remarks on this clonotype: At one end, the junction sequence differs from germline, possibly due to a read error. The chain links TRBV7-7 to TRBJ2-7; TRBD1 aligns across 12 bases. This CDR3 contains 14 residues. Germline V gene sequence: CDR1 SSHAT, CDR2 FNYEAQ (reference sequence). For the CDR3, the DNA is TGTGCTAGCAGCACGGGACAGGGGGCGGGGGAGCAGTACTTC. This translates into CASSTGQGAGEQYF. Full variable domain (missing parts from reference TRBV7-7 and TRBJ2-7): GAGVSQSPRYKVTKRGQDVTLRCDPISSHATLYWYQQALGQGPEFLTYFNYEAQPDKSGLPSDRFSAERPEGSISTLTIQRTEQRDSAMYRCASSTGQGAGEQYFGPGTRLTVT.

This clonotype was found a few times. The chain uses TRBV10-2 and TRBJ1-4; D unresolved. From germline, CDR1 is WSHSY and CDR2 SAAADI. V was clipped by 8 bases and J by 3 bases, with 13 bases between them. CDR3 length equals 14 residues. Here the CDR3 reads CASPSPEANEKLFF. CDR3 coding DNA: TGCGCCAGCCCCTCCCCCGAGGCTAATGAAAAACTGTTTTTT.

This chain joins TRBV5-1 and TRBJ2-5, with D maybe TRBD2 (6 bases). With 3 bases removed from V and 3 bases from J, the gap between germline ends came to 12 bases. The germline CDR1 and CDR2 sequences are SGHRS and YFSETQ. The CDR3 is made up of 14 amino acids. The CDR3 reads CASSYRDSKETQYF. The CDR3 DNA sequence: TGCGCCAGCAGCTACCGGGACTCAAAAGAGACCCAGTACTTC.

This clonotype was found many times. The V and J genes are TRBV20-1 and TRBJ2-1; D is uncertain. Germline V gene data show CDR1 as DFQATT and CDR2 as SNEGSKA (reference sequence). Trimming cost V 1 base and J 10 bases, with 11 bases left between them. The CDR3 spans 12 residues. CDR3 nucleotides: TGCAGTGCTAGAGGCCCAGGTAAAGAGCAGTTCTTC. Its protein is CSARGPGKEQFF.

This clonotype was counted a few times. This sequence joins TRBV11-1 and TRBJ2-6; 15 bases agree with TRBD2. This CDR3 comprises 18 residues. Per the germline V gene, CDR1 is SGHAT and CDR2 is FQDESV (reference sequence). J gave up 4 bases and V 5 bases, and 6 bases lay outside the gene matches. The CDR3 loop reads CASSRTSGGAIGANVLTF. CDR3 in DNA: TGTGCCAGCAGCCGGACTAGCGGGGGGGCGATAGGGGCCAACGTCCTGACTTTC.

This clonotype showed up just a few times. The chain employs TRBV30 and TRBJ2-1; 9 positions match TRBD1. This CDR3 spans 15 amino acids. V shed 2 bases, J shed 6 bases, and the junction held 8 bases outside the gene matches. Germline assignment: CDR1 GTSNPN and CDR2 SVGIG (reference sequence). Here the CDR3 DNA reads TGTGCCTGGAGTCTCCGGGACAGGGCTCTCAATGAGCAGTTCTTC. It codes for CAWSLRDRALNEQFF.

The chain combines TRBV20-1 with TRBJ2-5, with a weak D call TRBD2 (6 bases). V was shortened by 5 bases and J by 2 bases, with 18 bases between the two germline ends. The CDR3 covers 15 residues. Germline V gene sequence: CDR1 DFQATT, CDR2 SNEGSKA (reference sequence). The CDR3 coding sequence is TGCAGTGCTCCAACTGTCCGGGACTTTCAAGAGACCCAGTACTTC. This encodes CSAPTVRDFQETQYF.

The rearrangement joins TRBV7-2 to TRBJ2-1; TRBD2 agrees at 12 bases. The length of the CDR3 is 22 residues. Unmatched junction bases numbered 24, after V lost 2 bases and J lost 7 bases. Germline CDR1 is SGHTA and CDR2 is FQGNSA. The CDR3 sequence is CASSLLVSFRASGGAHLNEQFF. The CDR3 DNA reads TGTGCCAGCAGCTTATTAGTTAGTTTTAGGGCTAGCGGGGGGGCCCATTTGAATGAGCAGTTCTTC.